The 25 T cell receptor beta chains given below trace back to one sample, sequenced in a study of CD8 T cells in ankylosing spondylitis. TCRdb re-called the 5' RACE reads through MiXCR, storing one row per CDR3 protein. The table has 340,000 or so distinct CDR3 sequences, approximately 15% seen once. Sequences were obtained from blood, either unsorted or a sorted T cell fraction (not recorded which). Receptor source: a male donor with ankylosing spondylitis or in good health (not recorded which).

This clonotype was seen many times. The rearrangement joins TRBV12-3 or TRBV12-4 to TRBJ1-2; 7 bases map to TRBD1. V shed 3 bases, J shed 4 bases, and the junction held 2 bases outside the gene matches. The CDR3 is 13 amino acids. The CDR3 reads CASSLGQIYGYTF. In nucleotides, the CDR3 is TGTGCCAGCAGTTTGGGACAGATCTATGGCTACACCTTC.

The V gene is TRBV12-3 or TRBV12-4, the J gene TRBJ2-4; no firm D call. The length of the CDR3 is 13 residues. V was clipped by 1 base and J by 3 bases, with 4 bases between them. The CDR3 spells CASSLGFKNIQYF. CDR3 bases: TGTGCCAGCAGTTTAGGCTTCAAAAACATTCAGTACTTC.

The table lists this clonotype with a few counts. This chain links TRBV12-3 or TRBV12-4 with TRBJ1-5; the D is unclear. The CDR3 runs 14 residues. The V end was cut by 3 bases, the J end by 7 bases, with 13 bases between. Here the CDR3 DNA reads TGTGCCAGCAGTTTCATGGGTGGAGGCCAGCCCCAGCATTTT. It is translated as CASSFMGGGQPQHF.

As DNA, the CDR3 is TGTGCCAGCAGCCAAGTGGCGGGCACTGAAGCTTTCTTT. Protein product: CASSQVAGTEAFF. The rearrangement uses TRBV14 and TRBJ1-1; no clear D. The CDR3 is 13 residues long. Trimming took 1 base from V and 4 from J, leaving 7 bases between them. CDR1 is SGHDN, CDR2 FVKESK, per germline.

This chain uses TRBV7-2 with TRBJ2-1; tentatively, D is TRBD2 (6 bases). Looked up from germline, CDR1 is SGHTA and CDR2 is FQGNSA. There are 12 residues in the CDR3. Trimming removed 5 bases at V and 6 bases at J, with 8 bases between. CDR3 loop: CASSQGLNEQFF. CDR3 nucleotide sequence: TGTGCCAGCAGCCAGGGACTCAATGAGCAGTTCTTC. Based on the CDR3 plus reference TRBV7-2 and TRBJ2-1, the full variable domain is GAGVSQSPSNKVTEKGKDVELRCDPISGHTALYWYRQSLGQGLEFLIYFQGNSAPDKSGLPSDRFSAERTGGSVSTLTIQRTQQEDSAVYLCASSQGLNEQFFGPGTRLTVL.

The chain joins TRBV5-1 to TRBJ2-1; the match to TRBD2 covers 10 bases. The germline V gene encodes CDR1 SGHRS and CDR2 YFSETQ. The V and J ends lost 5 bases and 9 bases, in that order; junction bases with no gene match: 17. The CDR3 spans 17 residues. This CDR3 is CASSRMTGTSAISEQFF. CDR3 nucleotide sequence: TGCGCCAGCAGTCGAATGACCGGGACTAGCGCCATCAGTGAGCAGTTCTTC.

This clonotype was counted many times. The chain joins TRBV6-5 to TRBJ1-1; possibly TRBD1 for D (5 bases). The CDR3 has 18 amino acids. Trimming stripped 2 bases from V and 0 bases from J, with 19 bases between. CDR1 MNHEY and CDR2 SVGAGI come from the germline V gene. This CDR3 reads CASSYGRTGKTMNTEAFF. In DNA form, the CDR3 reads TGTGCCAGCAGTTACGGCAGAACAGGAAAGACCATGAACACTGAAGCTTTCTTT.

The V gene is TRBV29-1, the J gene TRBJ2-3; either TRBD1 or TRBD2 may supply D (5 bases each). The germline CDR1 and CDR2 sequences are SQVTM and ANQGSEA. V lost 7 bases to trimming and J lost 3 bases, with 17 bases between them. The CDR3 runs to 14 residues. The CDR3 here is CSAYGTRGTDTQYF. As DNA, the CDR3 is TGCAGCGCATATGGGACCCGAGGGACAGATACGCAGTATTTT.

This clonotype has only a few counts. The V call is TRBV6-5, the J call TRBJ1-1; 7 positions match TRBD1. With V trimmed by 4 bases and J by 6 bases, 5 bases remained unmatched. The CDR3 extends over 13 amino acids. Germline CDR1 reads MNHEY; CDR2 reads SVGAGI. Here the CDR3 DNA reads TGTGCCAGCAGTTTACAGGGGAGGGCTGAAGCTTTCTTT. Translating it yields CASSLQGRAEAFF.

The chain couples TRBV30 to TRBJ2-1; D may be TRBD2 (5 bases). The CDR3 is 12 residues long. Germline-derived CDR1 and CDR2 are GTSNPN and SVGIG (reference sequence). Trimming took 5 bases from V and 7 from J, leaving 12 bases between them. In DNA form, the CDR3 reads TGTGCCTGGCAACCGGGAACAAATGAGCAGTTCTTC. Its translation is CAWQPGTNEQFF.

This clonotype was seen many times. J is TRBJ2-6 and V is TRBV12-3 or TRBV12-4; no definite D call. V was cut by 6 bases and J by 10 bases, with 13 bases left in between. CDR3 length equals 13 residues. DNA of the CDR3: TGTGCCAGCAGCCCCGACGGGTCGAACGTCCTGACTTTC. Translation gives CASSPDGSNVLTF.

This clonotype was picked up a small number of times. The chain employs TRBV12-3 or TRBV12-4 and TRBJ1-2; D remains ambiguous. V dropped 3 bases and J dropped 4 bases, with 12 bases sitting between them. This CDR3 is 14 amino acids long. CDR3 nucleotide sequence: TGTGCCAGCAGTTTGACGGCCACCGGCTATGGCTACACCTTC. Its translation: CASSLTATGYGYTF.

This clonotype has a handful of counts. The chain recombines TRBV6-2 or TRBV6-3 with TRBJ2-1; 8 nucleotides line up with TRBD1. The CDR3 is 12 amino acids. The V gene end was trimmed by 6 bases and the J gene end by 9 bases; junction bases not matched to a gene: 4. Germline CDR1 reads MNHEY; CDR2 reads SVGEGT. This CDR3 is CASRDRVSEQFF. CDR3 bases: TGTGCCAGCAGGGACAGGGTCAGTGAGCAGTTCTTC.

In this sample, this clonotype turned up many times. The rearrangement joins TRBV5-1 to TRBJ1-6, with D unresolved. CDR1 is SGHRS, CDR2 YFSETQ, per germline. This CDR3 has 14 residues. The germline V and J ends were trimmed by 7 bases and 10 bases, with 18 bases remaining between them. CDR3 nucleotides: TGCGCCAGCGGCCCAGGAGAGTGGAAATCACCCCTCCACTTT. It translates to CASGPGEWKSPLHF.

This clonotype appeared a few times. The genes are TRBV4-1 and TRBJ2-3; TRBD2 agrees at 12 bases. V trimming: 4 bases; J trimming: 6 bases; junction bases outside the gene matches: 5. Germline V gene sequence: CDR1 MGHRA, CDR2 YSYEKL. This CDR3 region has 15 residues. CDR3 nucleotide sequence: TGCGCCAGCAGCCGACTAGCGGGAGTGCAGGATACGCAGTATTTT. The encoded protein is CASSRLAGVQDTQYF.

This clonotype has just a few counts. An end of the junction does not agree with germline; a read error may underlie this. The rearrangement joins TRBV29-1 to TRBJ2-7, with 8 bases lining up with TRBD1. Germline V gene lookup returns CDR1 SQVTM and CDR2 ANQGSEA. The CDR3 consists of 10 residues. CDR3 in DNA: TGCAGCGTCTACCCGGGACAGGCTCTCTTC. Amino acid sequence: CSVYPGQALF.

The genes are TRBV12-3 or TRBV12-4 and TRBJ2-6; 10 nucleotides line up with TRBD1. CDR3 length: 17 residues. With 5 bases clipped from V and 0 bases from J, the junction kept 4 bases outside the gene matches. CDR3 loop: CASSPDRGASGANVLTF. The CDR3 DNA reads TGTGCCAGCAGTCCGGACAGGGGGGCCTCTGGGGCCAACGTCCTGACTTTC.

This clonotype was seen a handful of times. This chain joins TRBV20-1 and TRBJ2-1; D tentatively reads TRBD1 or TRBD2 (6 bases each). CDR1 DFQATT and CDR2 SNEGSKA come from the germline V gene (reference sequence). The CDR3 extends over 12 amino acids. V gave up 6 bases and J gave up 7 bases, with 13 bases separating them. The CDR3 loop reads CSANQGRNEQFF. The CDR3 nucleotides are TGCAGTGCCAATCAGGGGAGGAATGAGCAGTTCTTC.

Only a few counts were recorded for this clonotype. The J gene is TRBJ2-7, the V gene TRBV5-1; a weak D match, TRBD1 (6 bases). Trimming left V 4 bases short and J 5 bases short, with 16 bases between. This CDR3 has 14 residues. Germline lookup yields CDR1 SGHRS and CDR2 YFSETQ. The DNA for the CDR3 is TGCGCCAGCAGCCTCCGTGGCAGGGACAACGAGCAGTACTTC. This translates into CASSLRGRDNEQYF.

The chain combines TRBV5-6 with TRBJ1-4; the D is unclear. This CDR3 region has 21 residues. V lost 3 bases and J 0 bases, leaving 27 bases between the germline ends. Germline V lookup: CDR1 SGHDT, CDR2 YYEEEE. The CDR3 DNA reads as TGTGCCAGCAGCTCCCGGGGAGGACGAACCTTCGTGTATGCAACTAATGAAAAACTGTTTTTT. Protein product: CASSSRGGRTFVYATNEKLFF.

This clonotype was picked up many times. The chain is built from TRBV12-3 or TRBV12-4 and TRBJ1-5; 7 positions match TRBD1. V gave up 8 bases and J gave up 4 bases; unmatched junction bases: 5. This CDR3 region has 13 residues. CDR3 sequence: CASQGETNQPQHF. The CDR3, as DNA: TGTGCCAGCCAGGGGGAAACAAATCAGCCCCAGCATTTT.

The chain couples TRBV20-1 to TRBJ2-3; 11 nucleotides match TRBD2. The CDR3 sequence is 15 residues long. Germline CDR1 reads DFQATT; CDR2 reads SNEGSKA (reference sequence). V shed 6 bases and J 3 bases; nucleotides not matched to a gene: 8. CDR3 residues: CSAIPSGRLTDTQYF. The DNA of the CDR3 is TGCAGTGCCATTCCTAGCGGGAGGCTGACAGATACGCAGTATTTT.

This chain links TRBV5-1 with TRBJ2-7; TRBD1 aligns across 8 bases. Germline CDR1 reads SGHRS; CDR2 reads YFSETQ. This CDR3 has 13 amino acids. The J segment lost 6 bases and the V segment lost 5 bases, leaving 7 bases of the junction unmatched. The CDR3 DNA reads TGCGCCAGCAGTTACGGACAGGGAGCCGAGCAGTACTTC. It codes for CASSYGQGAEQYF.

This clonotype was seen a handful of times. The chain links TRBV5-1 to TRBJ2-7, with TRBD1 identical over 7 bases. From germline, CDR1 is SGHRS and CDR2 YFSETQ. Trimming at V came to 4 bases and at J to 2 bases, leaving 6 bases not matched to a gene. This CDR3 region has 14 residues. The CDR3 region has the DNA TGCGCCAGCAGCCATGACAGGGCCCCCTACGAGCAGTACTTC. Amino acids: CASSHDRAPYEQYF.

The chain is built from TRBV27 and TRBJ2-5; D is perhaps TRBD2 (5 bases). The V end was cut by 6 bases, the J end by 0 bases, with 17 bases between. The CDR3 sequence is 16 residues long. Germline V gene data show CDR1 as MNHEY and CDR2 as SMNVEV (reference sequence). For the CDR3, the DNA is TGTGCCAGCAGCTCCATAGGAGGACGGGACCAAGAGACCCAGTACTTC. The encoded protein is CASSSIGGRDQETQYF.